These 32 T cell receptor beta chains share one sample of origin, sequenced in a study of blood T cells in healthy people across ages. Alongside a J-beta primer mix, a sample-barcoded 5' primer served in a second PCR lasting about 6 to 11 cycles. TCRdb re-analysed the 5' RACE reads in MiXCR, keeping a single row per CDR3 protein. There are around 1,500,000 distinct CDR3 sequences in the sample; approximately 28% occur only once, and more than 6% lies in the top ten. The sample comprised blood. Every receptor here comes from a woman between 25 and 40 years old in good health.

This clonotype was detected a few times. This chain uses TRBV7-9 with TRBJ2-4; possibly TRBD1 for D (5 bases). The DNA matches TRBJ2-7 better at its end, which makes the J call doubtful. Germline-derived CDR1 and CDR2 are SEHNR and FQNEAQ (reference sequence). The CDR3 has 14 residues. CDR3 in DNA: TGTGCCAGCAGCTCTAGGGGCAGCTTCTACGAGCAGTACTTC. Protein: CASSSRGSFYEQYF.

Note on this clonotype: A much larger clone differs from this one at a single base, so this may be a read error. The chain links TRBV27 to TRBJ2-4; maybe TRBD2 (6 bases). This CDR3 has 14 residues. Germline V gives CDR1 MNHEY, CDR2 SMNVEV (reference sequence). V lost 8 bases and J lost 7, with 18 bases in between. The CDR3 sequence: CASSPVGRGNIQYF. CDR3 sequence (DNA): TGTGCCAGCTCTCCAGTGGGACGGGGGAACATTCAGTACTTC.

This clonotype has ten or more counts. The rearrangement joins TRBV28 to TRBJ2-5; D may be TRBD1 or TRBD2 (5 bases each). This CDR3 spans 17 amino acids. V was shortened by 2 bases and J by 5 bases, with 21 bases between the two germline ends. The germline V gene encodes CDR1 MDHEN and CDR2 SYDVKM. This CDR3 is CASSLVLFSRGAETQYF. CDR3 DNA sequence: TGTGCCAGCAGTTTAGTTTTGTTTTCGAGGGGAGCTGAGACCCAGTACTTC. The complete variable domain, with remaining parts taken from reference TRBV28 and TRBJ2-5, reads DVKVTQSSRYLVKRTGEKVFLECVQDMDHENMFWYRQDPGLGLRLIYFSYDVKMKEKGDIPEGYSVSREKKERFSLILESASTNQTSMYLCASSLVLFSRGAETQYFGPGTRLLVL.

In DNA, the CDR3 is TGTGCCAGCAGTCATTTAGCGGGGAGGGCGGACGAGACCCAGTACTTC. Protein: CASSHLAGRADETQYF. J is TRBJ2-5 and V is TRBV6-5, with 8 bases aligning to TRBD2. Germline V gives CDR1 MNHEY, CDR2 SVGAGI. There are 16 residues in the CDR3. Trimming removed 5 bases from V and 5 bases from J; junction bases left unmatched: 13.

There are a few counts of this clonotype. V usage is TRBV9 and J usage is TRBJ2-1; 12 bases agree with TRBD2. The germline V gene has CDR1 SGDLS and CDR2 YYNGEE. The J segment lost 9 bases and the V segment lost 7 bases, leaving 8 bases of the junction unmatched. The CDR3 extends over 14 amino acids. CDR3 in amino acids: CASERLAGAGEQFF. In nucleotides, the CDR3 is TGTGCCAGCGAACGACTAGCGGGAGCAGGTGAGCAGTTCTTC.

This clonotype was counted only a few times. The chain recombines TRBV2 with TRBJ2-1, with 10 bases fitting TRBD1. The ends lost 7 bases at V and 6 bases at J; junction bases unmatched: 6. Germline lookup yields CDR1 SNHLY and CDR2 FYNNEI. The CDR3 spans 14 residues. CDR3 sequence reads: CASKRGQGSNEQFF. CDR3 nucleotide sequence: TGTGCCAGCAAACGGGGACAGGGGAGCAATGAGCAGTTCTTC. Full variable domain (remainder filled in from reference TRBV2 and TRBJ2-1): EPEVTQTPSHQVTQMGQEVILRCVPISNHLYFYWYRQILGQKVEFLVSFYNNEISEKSEIFDDQFSVERPDGSNFTLKIRSTKLEDSAMYFCASKRGQGSNEQFFGPGTRLTVL.

This clonotype was found many times. This rearrangement joins TRBV5-1 to TRBJ2-7, with a possible D match to TRBD2 (5 bases). CDR1 and CDR2 from the germline V gene are SGHRS and YFSETQ. This CDR3 contains 14 residues. V lost 4 bases and J 3 bases, leaving 14 bases between the germline ends. The CDR3 DNA reads as TGCGCCAGCAGCCCGCGGACTGACAACTACGAGCAGTACTTC. It is translated as CASSPRTDNYEQYF.

This clonotype was detected a few times. The rearrangement links TRBV28 to TRBJ2-2; D is unresolved. Deletions cut 7 bases from V and 5 bases from J, with 11 bases between. The CDR3 is 13 residues long. Germline loops: CDR1 MDHEN, CDR2 SYDVKM. CDR3 sequence reads: CASTELFTGELFF. For the CDR3, the DNA is TGTGCCAGCACGGAGTTGTTTACCGGGGAGCTGTTTTTT.

The rearrangement links TRBV5-1 to TRBJ1-5; 8 bases are shared with TRBD1. CDR3 length: 14 amino acids. After removal of 7 bases from V and 10 bases from J, the junction contained 13 bases not matched to a gene. Germline V lookup: CDR1 SGHRS, CDR2 YFSETQ. This chain's CDR3 is CASSFTGGEHPQHF. The CDR3 DNA reads as TGCGCCAGCTCTTTCACAGGGGGGGAGCATCCCCAGCATTTT.

Regarding this clonotype: The junction shows a germline mismatch at one end, possibly a read error. The chain combines TRBV20-1 with TRBJ2-3; D remains ambiguous. This CDR3 spans 17 amino acids. Germline V gives CDR1 DFQATT, CDR2 SNEGSKA (reference sequence). The DNA of the CDR3 is TGTAGTGCTAGAGATCCGGGCGTGGGTACGGGCACAGATACGCAGTATTTT. Amino acid sequence: CSARDPGVGTGTDTQYF.

The chain is built from TRBV20-1 and TRBJ2-2, with D perhaps TRBD2 (5 bases). V lost 1 base and J lost 8, with 8 bases in between. CDR3 length: 12 residues. CDR1 is DFQATT, CDR2 SNEGSKA, per germline (reference sequence). CDR3 loop: CSARVRGGELFF. In DNA, the CDR3 is TGCAGTGCTAGAGTCAGAGGGGGGGAGCTGTTTTTT.

The DNA for the CDR3 is TGTGCCAGCTCGCCCGTGCTGCTAGCGGGAGAAGAGACCCAGTACTTC. Translated: CASSPVLLAGEETQYF. The V call is TRBV18, the J call TRBJ2-5; 10 bases match TRBD2. V was clipped by 6 bases and J by 3 bases; unmatched bases: 10. The germline V gene has CDR1 KGHSH and CDR2 LQKENI. The CDR3 is 16 amino acids. Full variable domain (rest looked up from reference TRBV18 and TRBJ2-5): NAGVMQNPRHLVRRRGQEARLRCSPMKGHSHVYWYRQLPEEGLKFMVYLQKENIIDESGMPKERFSAEFPKEGPSILRIQQVVRGDSAAYFCASSPVLLAGEETQYFGPGTRLLVL.

This clonotype was detected many times. The chain combines TRBV6-6 with TRBJ2-5, with unresolved D. Germline CDR1 and CDR2: MNHNY and SVGAGI (reference sequence). The CDR3 is made up of 11 amino acids. Deletions cut 8 bases from V and 5 bases from J, with 9 bases between. The CDR3 here is CASRTAETQYF. The CDR3 DNA sequence: TGTGCCAGCCGGACCGCGGAGACCCAGTACTTC.

This clonotype came up many times. This chain joins TRBV28 and TRBJ2-4; D ambiguous. CDR1 MDHEN and CDR2 SYDVKM come from the germline V gene. This CDR3 region has 15 residues. The V gene lost 5 bases and the J gene lost 0 bases, with 11 bases spanning the gap. The CDR3 nucleotides read TGTGCCAGCAGTACGGAAGGGCTAGCCAAAAACATTCAGTACTTC. Protein product: CASSTEGLAKNIQYF.

The chain employs TRBV7-9 and TRBJ1-6; TRBD1 matches at 7 bases. Germline loops: CDR1 SEHNR, CDR2 FQNEAQ (reference sequence). The CDR3 is made up of 15 amino acids. V shed 4 bases and J 3 bases; nucleotides not matched to a gene: 3. The CDR3 loop is CASSSGQFYNSPLHF. The CDR3 coding sequence is TGTGCCAGCAGCTCGGGACAGTTCTATAATTCACCCCTCCACTTT. The full variable domain, with the rest looked up from reference TRBV7-9 and TRBJ1-6, is DTGVSQNPRHKITKRGQNVTFRCDPISEHNRLYWYRQTLGQGPEFLTYFQNEAQLEKSRLLSDRFSAERPKGSFSTLEIQRTEQGDSAMYLCASSSGQFYNSPLHFGNGTRLTVT.

The J gene is TRBJ2-3, the V gene TRBV9; D uncertain. This CDR3 is built from 14 residues. V dropped 5 bases and J dropped 4 bases, with 14 bases sitting between them. Germline values: CDR1 SGDLS, CDR2 YYNGEE. CDR3 residues: CASSIIPRSDTQYF. In nucleotides, the CDR3 is TGTGCCAGCAGTATAATCCCGAGGTCAGATACGCAGTATTTT.

The chain combines TRBV6-6 with TRBJ2-2, with TRBD1 identical over 7 bases. The CDR3 is made up of 14 amino acids. The germline CDR1 and CDR2 sequences are MNHNY and SVGAGI (reference sequence). J lost 7 bases, V lost 7 bases, and 9 bases had no gene match. In DNA form, the CDR3 reads TGTGCCAGCACCTACGACAGGGTGAACGGGGAGCTGTTTTTT. Translating it yields CASTYDRVNGELFF.

Only a few counts were recorded for this clonotype. The genes are TRBV10-3 and TRBJ2-7; no clear D gene. Germline V gene data show CDR1 as ENHRY and CDR2 as SYGVKD. V was clipped by 2 bases and J by 2 bases, with 16 bases between them. The CDR3 consists of 16 residues. The CDR3: CAISEGPPQETYEQYF. In DNA, the CDR3 is TGTGCCATCAGTGAGGGGCCCCCTCAGGAGACCTACGAGCAGTACTTC.

This clonotype occurred a few times. The chain carries TRBV5-1 and TRBJ2-5; TRBD1 matches 12 bases. The germline CDR1 and CDR2 sequences are SGHRS and YFSETQ. This CDR3 contains 16 residues. The J segment lost 5 bases and the V segment lost 7 bases, leaving 12 bases of the junction unmatched. As DNA, the CDR3 is TGCGCCAGCCGAGCGGCGGGACAGGGGGCGCTTGAGACCCAGTACTTC. It encodes CASRAAGQGALETQYF.

V usage is TRBV20-1 and J usage is TRBJ2-7, with TRBD2 as a possible D gene (6 bases). This CDR3 region has 15 residues. Germline V gene lookup returns CDR1 DFQATT and CDR2 SNEGSKA (reference sequence). V lost 5 bases and J 7 bases, leaving 24 bases between the germline ends. CDR3 sequence reads: CSASPGGSPDNEQYF. The DNA of the CDR3 is TGCAGTGCTTCCCCCGGGGGTTCTCCCGACAATGAGCAGTACTTC.

The chain recombines TRBV6-5 with TRBJ2-7; possibly TRBD1 or TRBD2 for D (5 bases each). Trimming removed 1 base at V and 3 bases at J, with 10 bases between. CDR1 MNHEY and CDR2 SVGAGI come from the germline V gene. The CDR3 consists of 14 residues. CDR3 sequence reads: CASSYYGADYEQYF. The CDR3 DNA is TGTGCCAGCAGTTACTACGGGGCGGACTACGAGCAGTACTTC.

This clonotype has at least ten counts. This chain connects TRBV25-1 to TRBJ2-7; TRBD1 aligns across 10 bases. This CDR3 is 15 amino acids long. With V trimmed by 6 bases and J by 3 bases, 8 bases remained unmatched. Germline V gene data show CDR1 as MGHDK and CDR2 as SYGVNS. The CDR3 DNA reads as TGTGCCAGCAGGTCAACTGGGACAGGGGTCTACGAGCAGTACTTC. It yields the protein CASRSTGTGVYEQYF.

The chain employs TRBV29-1 and TRBJ2-3, with 8 bases fitting TRBD2. The germline CDR1 and CDR2 sequences are SQVTM and ANQGSEA. V was pared by 6 bases and J by 3 bases, with 8 bases of the junction left unmatched. The CDR3 contains 14 residues. CDR3 DNA: TGCAGCGTCTTTGGGAGCGGGGGTACAGATACGCAGTATTTT. It encodes CSVFGSGGTDTQYF.

This chain connects TRBV4-2 to TRBJ2-3; perhaps TRBD1 as D (6 bases). This CDR3 has 16 amino acids. V lost 3 bases to trimming and J lost 6 bases, with 19 bases between them. Germline V gives CDR1 LGHNA, CDR2 YNFKEQ. The CDR3 protein is CASSQNQGLAGDTQYF. CDR3 sequence (DNA): TGTGCCAGCAGCCAGAATCAGGGGCTAGCTGGGGATACGCAGTATTTT.

This clonotype was detected a few times. The genes are TRBV7-6 and TRBJ1-5; D perhaps matches TRBD1 (5 bases). Trimming stripped 4 bases from V and 3 bases from J, with 13 bases between. The CDR3 sequence is 15 residues long. CDR1 and CDR2 from the germline V gene are SGHVS and FNYEAQ. The CDR3 DNA follows: TGTGCCAGCAGCTCGCGTTCAGGGACCAATCAGCCCCAGCATTTT. Translating gives CASSSRSGTNQPQHF.

Notes on this clonotype: Given a much more abundant clone one base away, this may be a read error. This chain joins TRBV28 and TRBJ2-5, with a tentative D call TRBD1 (6 bases). Trimming removed 4 bases from V and 13 bases from J, with 19 bases in between. The germline gives CDR1 MDHEN, CDR2 SYDVKM. This CDR3 is 13 amino acids long. This CDR3 is CASSSRTDYERYF. The CDR3 DNA sequence: TGTGCCAGCAGTTCTAGGACAGACTACGAGCGGTACTTC.

Turning to this clonotype: One junction end does not reproduce the germline sequence, and a read error may be involved. The CDR3 is CASTLGMPGTRVVDTQYF. In DNA, the CDR3 is TGTGCCAGCACTTTAGGGATGCCCGGGACTAGAGTTGTAGATACGCAGTATTTT. The chain couples TRBV27 to TRBJ2-3; 8 nucleotides align to TRBD2. The CDR3 consists of 18 residues. CDR1 MNHEY and CDR2 SMNVEV come from the germline V gene (reference sequence).

This clonotype was counted only a few times. V is TRBV6-1 and J is TRBJ2-3, with D uncertain. V was clipped by 6 bases and J by 0 bases, with 10 bases between them. The length of the CDR3 is 14 residues. CDR1 MNHNS and CDR2 SASEGT come from the germline V gene. This chain's CDR3 is CASRASTSTDTQYF. CDR3 nucleotide sequence: TGTGCCAGCAGGGCCAGTACTAGCACAGATACGCAGTATTTT.

The chain links TRBV10-1 to TRBJ1-6; the D gene is possibly TRBD1 (5 bases). The germline gives CDR1 WNHNN, CDR2 SYGVQD (reference sequence). The CDR3 sequence is 13 residues long. Deletions cut 7 bases from V and 13 bases from J, with 17 bases between. CDR3 in DNA: TGCGCCAGCATTGACAGCGCCGAGGTCCCCCTCCACTTT. Translated: CASIDSAEVPLHF.

This clonotype was counted ten times or more. This chain joins TRBV4-1 and TRBJ2-7, with unresolved D. From germline, CDR1 is MGHRA and CDR2 YSYEKL. Trimming removed 4 bases at V and 7 bases at J, with 20 bases between. This CDR3 has 15 residues. The CDR3 protein is CASSPPRAHLGEQYF. CDR3 nucleotides: TGCGCCAGCAGCCCTCCAAGGGCCCACCTGGGAGAGCAGTACTTC.

This clonotype was seen more than once but under ten times. The chain is built from TRBV7-9 and TRBJ2-2; D might be TRBD1 or TRBD2, each matching 5 bases. There are 17 residues in the CDR3. Germline CDR1 reads SEHNR; CDR2 reads FQNEAQ (reference sequence). Trimming took 5 bases from V and 0 from J, leaving 16 bases between them. The CDR3 loop reads CASSHRDGDTNTGELFF. CDR3 in DNA: TGTGCCAGCAGCCACCGGGACGGCGATACGAACACCGGGGAGCTGTTTTTT.

Worth noting for this clonotype: At one boundary the junction diverges from the germline segment, which might be a read error. The CDR3 DNA is TGCAGCGTTGAAGGACTAGCGGGATTGGGCACCGGGGAGCCGTTTTTT. Its translation: CSVEGLAGLGTGEPFF. The V and J genes are TRBV29-1 and TRBJ2-2; 11 bases fit TRBD2. Germline assignment: CDR1 SQVTM and CDR2 ANQGSEA. The CDR3 loop spans 16 amino acids.